This T cell receptor (beta chain) was found in a study of CD8+ T cells in alopecia areata. Study results and caveats: The study found higher clonality in lesional than normal scalp, especially in alopecia totalis/universalis. Sequence data from scalp samples additionally include resident alphabeta T cells of normal skin.

Using a FACSAria, the CD4+ and CD8+ T cells were sorted from the PBMCs. In each case, RNA was isolated and then reverse transcribed into cDNA as the sequencing template. Sequenced by immunoSEQ multiplex PCR; TCRdb stores in-frame clones only, minus some. The sample has 150,000 to 200,000 clones, 55% seen once. Germline assignment: CDR1 MDHEN and CDR2 SYDVKM. The CDR3 is 14 residues long. Trimming stripped 5 bases from V and 4 bases from J, with 14 bases between. This clone was counted a single time. Antigen unknown. This chain joins TRBV28 and TRBJ2-5; D is undetermined. Sequenced: CD4+ T cells sorted from blood. The TCR originated in a human donor in good health. The CDR3 region has the DNA TGTGCCAGCAGTCCAGGCCTTTGGGGAGAGACCCAGTACTTC. Amino acid sequence: CASSPGLWGETQYF.